This T cell receptor beta chain was sequenced during a study of CD8 T cells in Susac syndrome. The authors carried out high-throughput sequencing of TCR beta. They applied it to CD8+ and CD4+ T cells obtained from blood. The multiple sclerosis controls were treatment-naive patients affected by stable or active relapsing-remitting disease. RNA amounts of roughly 0.5 to 1 ug underwent reverse transcription with random hexamers. Amplification of TCR beta CDR3 spanned 54 Vbeta and 13 Jbeta via immunoSEQ multiplex PCR. TCRdb independently ran MiXCR on the immunoSEQ multiplex PCR reads; one entry per CDR3 protein. The table lists hundreds of thousands of distinct CDR3 sequences, roughly 95% of them singletons. Trimming stripped 4 bases from V and 4 bases from J, with 16 bases between. Germline V gene data show CDR1 as SQVTM and CDR2 as ANQGSEA. CDR3 size: 14 residues.

Sequenced: CD4+ T cells from PBMCs. This chain links TRBV29-1 with TRBJ1-1, with D perhaps matching TRBD1 (5 bases). The receptor was isolated from a human donor with multiple sclerosis. This chain's CDR3 is CSVGATGAGTEAFF. The CDR3 DNA follows: TGCAGCGTTGGGGCCACCGGGGCGGGCACTGAAGCTTTCTTT.